The rows below give T cell receptor beta chains drawn from one sample of a study of cytomegalovirus exposure and HLA in healthy donors. Using immunoSEQ multiplex PCR, the repertoire was profiled, and TCRdb retains in-frame clones only, with some absent. In the table there are 110,000 to 150,000 clones, 75% to 80% of which are singletons. The sample was PBMCs. The receptors originated from a male donor in good health and CMV-seronegative. The CDR3 runs from the conserved cysteine through the conserved F or W. A D gene is named only where the DNA matches it firmly. Some rows have no size entry. The others give once, few or many, or a class for an expanded clone.

CDR3 length	clone size	V gene	J gene	D gene	CDR3 protein	CDR3 DNA
14	-	TRBV9	TRBJ2-7	TRBD2	CASSASGGAYEQYF	TGTGCCAGCAGCGCTAGCGGGGGCGCCTACGAGCAGTACTTC
15	-	TRBV15	TRBJ2-1	TRBD2	CATSRGLAGGNEQFF	TGTGCCACCAGCAGAGGCCTAGCGGGGGGGAATGAGCAGTTCTTC
17	few	TRBV2	TRBJ2-6	TRBD1	CASVKDRGVVGANGLTF	TGTGCCAGCGTGAAGGACAGGGGGGTTGTAGGGGCCAACGGCCTGACTTTC
14	-	TRBV30	TRBJ1-1	-	CASRKGTTSPEAFF	TGTGCCTCTCGGAAGGGGACTACTAGTCCTGAAGCTTTCTTT
15	-	TRBV19	TRBJ1-2	-	CASSIDPYSNYGYTF	TGTGCCAGTAGTATAGATCCTTATTCTAACTATGGCTACACCTTC
13	-	TRBV10-3	TRBJ2-5	TRBD1	CAISDDRGETQYF	TGTGCCATCAGTGATGACAGGGGGGAGACCCAGTACTTC
18	-	TRBV5-1	TRBJ2-1	TRBD2	CASRDGLADSSSYNEQFF	TGCGCCAGCAGAGACGGACTAGCGGATTCTTCCTCCTACAATGAGCAGTTCTTC
13	-	TRBV27	TRBJ2-7	-	CASSLAPQGNEYF	TGTGCCAGCAGTTTAGCCCCACAGGGAAACGAGTACTTC
15	-	TRBV7-9	TRBJ1-5	TRBD1	CSSSAPGTGNQPQHF	TGTTCCAGCAGCGCCCCCGGGACAGGGAATCAGCCCCAGCATTTT
12	-	TRBV7-9	TRBJ1-1	-	CSSSFEQLEAFF	TGTTCCAGCAGCTTCGAACAGCTTGAAGCTTTCTTT
15	-	TRBV2	TRBJ2-5	TRBD1	CASHVKTGGAKTQYF	TGTGCCAGCCACGTTAAAACAGGGGGCGCGAAGACCCAGTACTTC
14	few	TRBV6-5	TRBJ1-3	TRBD1	CASSPTGGRNTIYF	TGTGCCAGCAGTCCAACAGGGGGTCGAAACACCATATATTTT
14	-	TRBV9	TRBJ1-1	-	CASSVDPDSFEAFF	TGTGCCAGCAGCGTAGATCCCGACAGTTTTGAAGCTTTCTTT
11	-	TRBV20-1	TRBJ1-2	-	CSAREGAGRTF	TGCAGTGCTAGAGAGGGCGCGGGTCGAACCTTC
15	-	TRBV7-3	TRBJ2-7	TRBD2	CASSQSGLAGYEQYF	TGTGCCAGCAGCCAATCGGGACTAGCGGGCTACGAGCAGTACTTC
16	-	TRBV9	TRBJ2-2	TRBD2	CASSAGSGTNTGELFF	TGTGCCAGCAGCGCAGGTAGCGGGACGAACACCGGGGAGCTGTTTTTT
16	-	TRBV5-1	TRBJ2-7	TRBD2	CASSPPTSGPPGEQYF	TGCGCCAGCAGCCCGCCTACTAGCGGGCCACCGGGGGAGCAGTACTTC
15	-	TRBV4-2	TRBJ2-7	-	CASSPLKGAGYEQYF	TGTGCCAGCAGCCCTCTGAAAGGCGCGGGGTACGAGCAGTACTTC
15	-	TRBV5-4	TRBJ2-5	TRBD2	CASSLRASGAETQYF	TGTGCCAGCAGCTTACGGGCTAGCGGGGCGGAGACCCAGTACTTC
11	-	TRBV7-9	TRBJ2-7	-	CASSPSAEQYF	TGTGCCAGCAGCCCCAGCGCCGAGCAGTACTTC
14	-	TRBV6-5	TRBJ1-4	-	CASSSRRGYEKLFF	TGTGCCAGCAGTTCACGTAGGGGATATGAAAAACTGTTTTTT
12	-	TRBV30	TRBJ1-4	-	CAWRQGNEKLFF	TGTGCCTGGAGACAGGGTAATGAAAAACTGTTTTTT
17	once	TRBV4-2	TRBJ2-3	TRBD2	CASTTSGGQGLPDTQYF	TGTGCCAGCACCACTAGCGGGGGGCAGGGGTTGCCAGATACGCAGTATTTT
11	-	TRBV7-2	TRBJ2-1	-	CASNYHNEQFF	TGTGCCAGCAACTACCACAATGAGCAGTTCTTC
17	-	TRBV7-2	TRBJ1-6	TRBD1	CASSLRDRSSYNSPLHF	TGTGCCAGCAGCTTAAGGGACAGGTCCTCCTATAATTCACCCCTCCACTTT
14	-	TRBV7-2	TRBJ2-3	TRBD2	CASRGAGGRDTQYF	TGTGCCAGCAGGGGGGCGGGAGGTAGGGATACGCAGTATTTT
15	few	TRBV11-2	TRBJ2-5	TRBD2	CASSSPRTSWETQYF	TGTGCCAGCAGCAGCCCTCGGACTAGTTGGGAGACCCAGTACTTC
16	-	TRBV4-1	TRBJ1-2	TRBD1	CASSQDPTGEVYGYTF	TGCGCCAGCAGCCAAGATCCAACAGGGGAGGTTTATGGCTACACCTTC
17	-	TRBV5-1	TRBJ2-3	TRBD1	CASSFLIRDREPDTQYF	TGCGCCAGCAGCTTTCTTATCCGGGACAGGGAACCAGATACGCAGTATTTT